These 10 T cell receptor beta chains came from one sample sequenced in a study of T cells in Graves' hyperthyroidism and ophthalmopathy (dated by TCRdb to the late 2010s). The library was made by multiplex PCR. TCRdb lists the instrument as Illumina HiSeq 2000. The TCR beta CDR3 regions were amplified from the RNA transcripts. A first-round RT-PCR of the TCR CDR3 used the HTBI primer set with the Qiagen OneStep RT-PCR kit. TCRdb ran its own pipeline on the public reads, namely fastp trimming at Q25 and MiXCR clone calling, and kept in-frame beta chains. Records with the same CDR3 protein are collapsed into one entry carrying the most frequent genes and DNA. Recorded for this sample are 600,000 to 750,000 distinct CDR3 sequences; approximately 15% of them occurred a single time. 15% to 18% of the sample is in the top ten clones. Sequencing was carried out using blood. The receptors derive from a man aged 50 to 60 with Graves' hyperthyroidism.

This clonotype was picked up a small number of times. The V and J genes are TRBV7-9 and TRBJ2-6, with D uncertain. V gave up 3 bases and J gave up 0 bases, with 6 bases separating them. Germline V gene data show CDR1 as SEHNR and CDR2 as FQNEAQ (reference sequence). The CDR3 totals 15 residues. CDR3 nucleotides: TGTGCCAGCAGCTTCCACATCTCTGGGGCCAACGTCCTGACTTTC. It yields the protein CASSFHISGANVLTF.

This clonotype was counted many times. The chain combines TRBV11-1 with TRBJ2-7; the match to TRBD1 covers 7 bases. The length of the CDR3 is 13 residues. The V gene's germline CDR1 is SGHAT and CDR2 FQDESV (reference sequence). With 10 bases clipped from V and 4 bases from J, the junction kept 10 bases outside the gene matches. This chain's CDR3 is CATETGVTYEQYF. The CDR3 coding sequence is TGTGCCACGGAAACAGGGGTGACTTACGAGCAGTACTTC.

This clonotype was observed many times. The chain uses TRBV28 and TRBJ2-7; the match to TRBD2 covers 9 bases. The CDR3 is made up of 16 amino acids. V shed 4 bases, J shed 3 bases, and the junction held 10 bases outside the gene matches. From germline, CDR1 is MDHEN and CDR2 SYDVKM. The CDR3 loop reads CASSSRYGTSYYEQYF. CDR3 DNA sequence: TGTGCCAGCAGTTCCCGATACGGGACTAGCTACTACGAGCAGTACTTC.

There are a few counts of this clonotype. V gene TRBV4-2 combines with J gene TRBJ1-2; weak D call: TRBD1 (6 bases). The CDR3 contains 14 residues. CDR1 is LGHNA, CDR2 YNFKEQ, per germline. Trimming removed 0 bases from V and 6 bases from J, with 11 bases in between. The CDR3 sequence is CASSQDVRGHGYTF. Here the CDR3 DNA reads TGTGCCAGCAGCCAAGATGTCAGGGGCCATGGCTACACCTTC.

J is TRBJ2-1 and V is TRBV6-5; TRBD2 agrees at 15 bases. The V gene end was trimmed by 6 bases and the J gene end by 7 bases; junction bases not matched to a gene: 7. Germline CDR1 reads MNHEY; CDR2 reads SVGAGI. CDR3 length: 16 amino acids. CDR3 bases: TGTGCCAGCAGCCCATCAGGACTAGCGGGAGGGAATGAGCAGTTCTTC. Translated, it gives CASSPSGLAGGNEQFF.

Ten or more counts support this clonotype. The chain has TRBV28 and TRBJ2-7; D not resolved. From germline, CDR1 is MDHEN and CDR2 SYDVKM. The CDR3 extends over 13 amino acids. The V end lost 6 bases, the J end lost 3 bases, and 12 bases lay between the germline ends. The CDR3 DNA is TGTGCCAGCAGCCCTGGAGCAAACTACGAGCAGTACTTC. It translates to CASSPGANYEQYF. The complete variable domain, with remaining parts taken from reference TRBV28 and TRBJ2-7, reads DVKVTQSSRYLVKRTGEKVFLECVQDMDHENMFWYRQDPGLGLRLIYFSYDVKMKEKGDIPEGYSVSREKKERFSLILESASTNQTSMYLCASSPGANYEQYFGPGTRLTVT.

The chain employs TRBV5-1 and TRBJ2-1, with TRBD2 matching 8 bases. The V and J ends lost 9 bases and 2 bases, in that order; junction bases with no gene match: 4. This CDR3 contains 13 residues. Germline CDR1 SGHRS, CDR2 YFSETQ. DNA for the CDR3: TGCGCCACGCAAGCGGGAGCCTACAATGAGCAGTTCTTC. Its protein is CATQAGAYNEQFF.

This clonotype has only a few counts. This chain links TRBV14 with TRBJ2-1; 12 bases line up with TRBD2. The V and J ends lost 2 bases and 8 bases, in that order; junction bases with no gene match: 7. Germline V gene sequence: CDR1 SGHDN, CDR2 FVKESK. The CDR3 consists of 16 residues. The CDR3 protein is CASSQLAGGPDHEQFF. The CDR3 nucleotides are TGTGCCAGCAGCCAACTAGCGGGAGGGCCGGACCATGAGCAGTTCTTC. The entire variable domain, with the rest obtained from reference TRBV14 and TRBJ2-1, is as follows: EAGVTQFPSHSVIEKGQTVTLRCDPISGHDNLYWYRRVMGKEIKFLLHFVKESKQDESGMPNNRFLAERTGGTYSTLKVQPAELEDSGVYFCASSQLAGGPDHEQFFGPGTRLTVL.

This chain connects TRBV25-1 to TRBJ1-6; TRBD1 agrees at 8 bases. Looked up from germline, CDR1 is MGHDK and CDR2 is SYGVNS. V shed 3 bases, J shed 6 bases, and the junction held 4 bases outside the gene matches. The CDR3 length is 15 residues. This CDR3 reads CASSETGVSNSPLHF. CDR3 sequence (DNA): TGTGCCAGCAGTGAGACAGGGGTTTCTAATTCACCCCTCCACTTT.

As concerns this clonotype: A much larger clone differs by one base, so this may be a read error. This chain connects TRBV28 to TRBJ2-7; D is possibly TRBD2 (6 bases). The CDR3 spans 14 residues. Germline V gives CDR1 MDHEN, CDR2 SYDVKM. CDR3 DNA: TGTGCCAGCACCTTCCTCGCGGGAACCTACGAGCAGTGCTTC. Amino acids: CASTFLAGTYEQCF.